The 9 T cell receptor beta chains given below trace back to one sample, sequenced in a study of T cells in localized non-small cell lung cancer. Assay used: immunoSEQ multiplex PCR; TCRdb lists only in-frame clones, some missing. The sample has roughly 30,000 clones; about 90% are singletons. This specimen was peripheral blood mononuclear cells, taken before any cancer treatment. The receptors derive from a woman aged 40-75 years with stage III lung adenocarcinoma.

This chain connects TRBV30 to TRBJ1-6; TRBD1 might be the D (5 bases). This CDR3 is 13 amino acids long. CDR1 and CDR2 (germline): GTSNPN, SVGIG (reference sequence). V lost 6 bases and J 3 bases, leaving 9 bases between the germline ends. The CDR3 reads CACGADYNSPLHF. DNA of the CDR3: TGTGCCTGCGGGGCGGACTATAATTCACCCCTCCACTTT.

The chain recombines TRBV18 with TRBJ2-7; D unclear. Germline V gene sequence: CDR1 KGHSH, CDR2 LQKENI. Trimming removed 6 bases at V and 7 bases at J, with 25 bases between. The CDR3 extends over 16 amino acids. This CDR3 is CASSPFFTRTTGEQYF. CDR3 nucleotide sequence: TGTGCCAGCTCCCCCTTTTTTACAAGAACTACCGGGGAGCAGTACTTC.

The chain couples TRBV5-1 to TRBJ2-3, with D unclear. The CDR3 sequence is 15 residues long. The ends were cut back, 0 bases at V and 1 base at J, with 9 bases in the middle. Germline loops: CDR1 SGHRS, CDR2 YFSETQ. The CDR3 nucleotides are TGCGCCAGCAGCTTGGAGGGCCGGGGCACAGATACGCAGTATTTT. The encoded protein is CASSLEGRGTDTQYF.

This chain joins TRBV6-1 and TRBJ2-7; D is possibly TRBD2 (6 bases). Germline CDR1 and CDR2: MNHNS and SASEGT. The CDR3 contains 14 residues. V was trimmed by 7 bases and J by 0 bases, leaving 13 bases between them. This CDR3 reads CASTKFGGSYEQYF. As DNA, the CDR3 is TGTGCCAGCACCAAATTCGGGGGCTCCTACGAGCAGTACTTC.

This chain uses TRBV10-3 with TRBJ2-7, with 7 bases identical to TRBD1. Germline CDR1 is ENHRY and CDR2 is SYGVKD. The ends lost 6 bases at V and 2 bases at J; junction bases unmatched: 7. CDR3 length: 14 amino acids. The CDR3 region has the DNA TGTGCCATCAGCCTTGAGCAGGGGGCCTACGAGCAGTACTTC. Translating gives CAISLEQGAYEQYF.

This clone has just one count. The rearrangement uses TRBV30 and TRBJ1-6, with 8 bases matching TRBD1. The CDR3 spans 15 residues. Germline V lookup: CDR1 GTSNPN, CDR2 SVGIG (reference sequence). V was pared by 4 bases and J by 0 bases, with 2 bases of the junction left unmatched. The CDR3 loop reads CAWTTGGSYNSPLHF. In nucleotides, the CDR3 is TGTGCCTGGACTACAGGGGGCTCCTATAATTCACCCCTCCACTTT.

In DNA, the CDR3 is TGTGCCAGCAGCCCCGTTGAGGGGGGAGAGACCCAGTACTTC. Its protein is CASSPVEGGETQYF. This chain connects TRBV2 to TRBJ2-5, with D perhaps given as TRBD1 or TRBD2 (6 bases each). This CDR3 contains 14 residues. The V gene's germline CDR1 is SNHLY and CDR2 FYNNEI. With 6 bases removed from V and 4 bases from J, the gap between germline ends came to 15 bases.

This chain links TRBV11-2 with TRBJ2-1, with 8 positions matching TRBD1. V lost 5 bases, J lost 9 bases, and 3 bases stayed unmatched. Germline values: CDR1 SGHAT, CDR2 FQNNGV. The CDR3 totals 12 residues. CDR3 in amino acids: CASSRTGSEQFF. The DNA of the CDR3 is TGTGCCAGCAGCAGGACAGGGTCTGAGCAGTTCTTC.

The chain links TRBV27 to TRBJ2-3; D assignment may be TRBD1 or TRBD2 (6 bases each). V shed 8 bases and J shed 2 bases, with 20 bases lying between them. This CDR3 spans 16 amino acids. Germline V gene lookup returns CDR1 MNHEY and CDR2 SMNVEV (reference sequence). CDR3 nucleotides: TGTGCCAGCCGGAGGTCCGGGGGCTCCTTCACAGATACGCAGTATTTT. This encodes CASRRSGGSFTDTQYF.